Presented here are 23 T cell receptor beta chains from one specimen sequenced in a study of blood T cell repertoires in COVID-19. TCRdb's copy holds only in-frame clones and misses some; the assay was immunoSEQ multiplex PCR. The data contain tens of thousands of clones, roughly 80% of them singletons. The sample comprised peripheral blood. Receptor source: a man aged 70 or older with COVID-19, enrolled during active disease.

The rearrangement joins TRBV28 to TRBJ1-5, with TRBD1 matching 8 bases. The germline CDR1 and CDR2 sequences are MDHEN and SYDVKM. The V segment lost 2 bases and the J segment 8 bases; nucleotides outside the gene matches: 8. CDR3 length: 15 amino acids. The CDR3, as DNA: TGTGCCAGCAGTTTACTAGCAGGGGGCTGGGAGCCCCAGCATTTT. Translation gives CASSLLAGGWEPQHF.

The chain is built from TRBV2 and TRBJ2-7, with 11 nucleotides matching TRBD2. This CDR3 has 17 residues. Per germline, CDR1 SNHLY and CDR2 FYNNEI. Germline trimming cut 1 base from V and 9 bases from J; bases unmatched to any gene: 14. CDR3 sequence: CASSEVIAGGPLGGQYF. CDR3 sequence (DNA): TGTGCCAGCAGTGAAGTAATAGCGGGAGGGCCCTTAGGAGGGCAGTACTTC.

In this sample, this clone turned up a few times. The CDR3, as DNA: TGTGCCAGCAGCGCACAGGGGGCGCCGTCCGAGCAGTACTTC. This codes for CASSAQGAPSEQYF. V gene TRBV9 combines with J gene TRBJ2-7, with 9 bases aligning to TRBD1. V dropped 3 bases and J dropped 6; count of bases not matched to a gene: 7. This CDR3 spans 14 amino acids. Germline values: CDR1 SGDLS, CDR2 YYNGEE.

V usage is TRBV18 and J usage is TRBJ2-2; D uncertain. This CDR3 comprises 15 residues. In germline, CDR1 is KGHSH, CDR2 LQKENI. Deletions cut 3 bases from V and 1 base from J, with 9 bases between. The CDR3 coding sequence is TGTGCCAGCTCACCCATCCGCGGGAACACCGGGGAGCTGTTTTTT. Translated, it gives CASSPIRGNTGELFF. Full variable domain (outside the CDR3, taken from reference TRBV18 and TRBJ2-2): NAGVMQNPRHLVRRRGQEARLRCSPMKGHSHVYWYRQLPEEGLKFMVYLQKENIIDESGMPKERFSAEFPKEGPSILRIQQVVRGDSAAYFCASSPIRGNTGELFFGEGSRLTVL.

This clone was detected only a few times. The rearrangement joins TRBV5-4 to TRBJ1-1; the D is unclear. This CDR3 region has 15 residues. Germline CDR1 reads SGHNT; CDR2 reads YYREEE (reference sequence). Between the trimmed V and J ends, which lost 4 bases and 1 base, there was a span of 14 bases. The CDR3 loop is CASSTWGGKNTEAFF. CDR3 bases: TGTGCCAGCAGCACATGGGGAGGGAAGAACACTGAAGCTTTCTTT.

V usage is TRBV4-3 and J usage is TRBJ1-5; D call uncertain. The CDR3 has 15 residues. The ends were cut back, 2 bases at V and 3 bases at J, with 11 bases in the middle. The germline gives CDR1 LGHNA, CDR2 YSLEER. The CDR3 DNA is TGCGCCAGCAGCCAATCTCTCTCCCCCAATCAGCCCCAGCATTTT. Protein product: CASSQSLSPNQPQHF.

V and J are TRBV2 and TRBJ2-5; 10 positions agree with TRBD1. Germline CDR1 is SNHLY and CDR2 is FYNNEI. There are 13 residues in the CDR3. With V trimmed by 4 bases and J by 5 bases, 1 base remained unmatched. CDR3 sequence reads: CASSGTGGETQYF. Written as DNA, the CDR3 is TGTGCCAGCAGTGGGACAGGGGGGGAGACCCAGTACTTC. The variable domain in full, completed from reference TRBV2 and TRBJ2-5, reads EPEVTQTPSHQVTQMGQEVILRCVPISNHLYFYWYRQILGQKVEFLVSFYNNEISEKSEIFDDQFSVERPDGSNFTLKIRSTKLEDSAMYFCASSGTGGETQYFGPGTRLLVL.

This rearrangement joins TRBV19 to TRBJ1-5; 10 bases match TRBD1. The CDR3 is 15 amino acids. Losses at the gene ends were 5 bases for V and 3 bases for J; bases not matched to a gene: 4. Germline V gives CDR1 LNHDA, CDR2 SQIVND (reference sequence). The CDR3 protein is CASSRTGGPNQPQHF. The DNA for the CDR3 is TGTGCCAGTAGTCGGACAGGGGGGCCCAATCAGCCCCAGCATTTT.

CDR3 sequence: CSVEQVGSNTGELFF. Here the CDR3 DNA reads TGCAGCGTTGAGCAGGTGGGCTCGAACACCGGGGAGCTGTTTTTT. The chain uses TRBV29-1 and TRBJ2-2; no clear D gene. Looked up from germline, CDR1 is SQVTM and CDR2 is ANQGSEA. Trimming took off 3 bases at V and 0 bases at J, with 11 bases between the two ends. CDR3 length equals 15 residues.

This clone appeared a single time. Its ends do not fully match the called genes, so a read error is possible. V usage is TRBV28 and J usage is TRBJ2-5, with D perhaps matching TRBD2 (6 bases). Germline CDR1 and CDR2: MDHEN and SYDVKM. This CDR3 spans 13 amino acids. CDR3 DNA sequence: TGTGCCAGCAGCCCTGGACTACTCTTAGGGGCGGACTTC. Its protein is CASSPGLLLGADF.

This clone has only one observation. CDR3: CASRPGQGANTGELFF. The CDR3 DNA is TGTGCCAGTCGCCCCGGACAGGGGGCGAACACCGGGGAGCTGTTTTTT. This rearrangement joins TRBV19 to TRBJ2-2; the match to TRBD1 covers 10 bases. Unmatched junction bases numbered 6, after V lost 8 bases and J lost 0 bases. The CDR3 is 16 amino acids. Per the germline V gene, CDR1 is LNHDA and CDR2 is SQIVND (reference sequence).

The chain carries TRBV27 and TRBJ2-7; TRBD2 matches 12 bases. With 6 bases clipped from V and 3 bases from J, the junction kept 3 bases outside the gene matches. CDR1 is MNHEY and CDR2 is SMNVEV in the germline V gene (reference sequence). This CDR3 spans 14 amino acids. The CDR3 spells CASSPGLAGYEQYF. The CDR3 nucleotides read TGTGCCAGCAGCCCGGGACTAGCGGGCTACGAGCAGTACTTC.

The chain has TRBV11-1 and TRBJ2-1, with 8 bases fitting TRBD2. With 2 bases clipped from V and 6 bases from J, the junction kept 9 bases outside the gene matches. Looked up from germline, CDR1 is SGHAT and CDR2 is FQDESV (reference sequence). The CDR3 contains 16 residues. CDR3 bases: TGTGCCAGCAGCTTACGACGGACTAGCTCGAGCAATGAGCAGTTCTTC. Translating gives CASSLRRTSSSNEQFF.

The chain links TRBV14 to TRBJ2-7; TRBD1 matches 7 bases. The CDR3 spans 17 residues. The germline CDR1 and CDR2 sequences are SGHDN and FVKESK. J gave up 4 bases and V 3 bases, and 15 bases lay outside the gene matches. For the CDR3, the DNA is TGTGCCAGCAGCCACTTAAAGCAGGGGGAAGGTCGGTACGAGCAGTACTTC. Translating gives CASSHLKQGEGRYEQYF.

This clone was recorded only once. V and J are TRBV7-2 and TRBJ2-1; TRBD2 matches 14 bases. Trimming cost V 3 bases and J 10 bases; bases outside gene matches: 5. The CDR3 loop spans 15 amino acids. Looked up from germline, CDR1 is SGHTA and CDR2 is FQGNSA. The CDR3 loop reads CASSFGTSGSQEQFF. DNA for the CDR3: TGTGCCAGCAGCTTCGGGACTAGCGGGAGCCAGGAGCAGTTCTTC.

The chain combines TRBV9 with TRBJ1-3; 9 bases fit TRBD1. CDR3 size: 17 residues. The V gene's germline CDR1 is SGDLS and CDR2 YYNGEE. V trimming: 2 bases; J trimming: 1 base; junction bases outside the gene matches: 7. CDR3 amino acids: CASSVGRDRVSGNTIYF. DNA for the CDR3: TGTGCCAGCAGCGTGGGTCGGGACAGGGTTTCTGGAAACACCATATATTTT.

The gene calls are TRBV5-1 and TRBJ1-1, with D hard to call. V lost 5 bases, J lost 6 bases, and 14 bases lay in between. CDR3 length equals 13 residues. Per germline, CDR1 SGHRS and CDR2 YFSETQ. In nucleotides, the CDR3 is TGCGCCAGCAGGCAAGGGCCCGGGGCTGAAGCTTTCTTT. This translates into CASRQGPGAEAFF.

The rearrangement joins TRBV7-2 to TRBJ1-1; 10 bases are a match to TRBD1. The CDR3 is made up of 15 amino acids. The germline gives CDR1 SGHTA, CDR2 FQGNSA. V gave up 5 bases and J gave up 5 bases; unmatched junction bases: 8. In DNA, the CDR3 is TGTGCCAGCAGCCCAGAGACAGGGGGCACGACTGAAGCTTTCTTT. It translates to CASSPETGGTTEAFF.

The chain joins TRBV27 to TRBJ1-5; tentative D call: TRBD1 (6 bases). The CDR3 covers 16 residues. Trimming removed 0 bases at V and 4 bases at J, with 13 bases between. The V gene's germline CDR1 is MNHEY and CDR2 SMNVEV (reference sequence). This chain's CDR3 is CASSLSVPGENQPQHF. CDR3 nucleotide sequence: TGTGCCAGCAGTTTATCGGTCCCAGGGGAAAATCAGCCCCAGCATTTT.

This clone was observed a few times. The junction and the germline gene differ at one end; a read error may be behind it. V usage is TRBV7-7 and J usage is TRBJ2-5, with 13 bases that match TRBD2. The CDR3 sequence is 15 residues long. In germline, CDR1 is SSHAT, CDR2 FNYEAQ (reference sequence). In DNA form, the CDR3 reads TGTGCTAGCAGCCGCGGGACTAGCGGGGTGGAGACCCAGTACTTC. This sequence encodes CASSRGTSGVETQYF. Full variable domain (rest looked up from reference TRBV7-7 and TRBJ2-5): GAGVSQSPRYKVTKRGQDVTLRCDPISSHATLYWYQQALGQGPEFLTYFNYEAQPDKSGLPSDRFSAERPEGSISTLTIQRTEQRDSAMYRCASSRGTSGVETQYFGPGTRLLVL.

The chain uses TRBV6-4 and TRBJ2-1; 9 nucleotides align to TRBD1. J was trimmed by 4 bases and V by 5 bases; bases with no gene match: 6. Per germline, CDR1 MRHNA and CDR2 SNTAGT. The length of the CDR3 is 15 residues. The chain's CDR3 is CASSMTGTGYNEQFF. CDR3 DNA: TGTGCCAGCAGTATGACCGGGACAGGGTACAATGAGCAGTTCTTC.

The rearrangement links TRBV5-1 to TRBJ1-5; no clear D. CDR1 is SGHRS and CDR2 is YFSETQ in the germline V gene. Trimming left V 3 bases short and J 2 bases short, with 18 bases between. CDR3 length: 17 residues. The CDR3: CASSSGLNGDGNQPQHF. The CDR3 DNA reads as TGCGCCAGCAGCTCCGGTCTCAACGGGGATGGCAATCAGCCCCAGCATTTT.

The chain employs TRBV7-9 and TRBJ2-7; 7 bases fit TRBD1. Trimming removed 2 bases from V and 3 bases from J; junction bases left unmatched: 4. This CDR3 comprises 14 residues. Germline V lookup: CDR1 SEHNR, CDR2 FQNEAQ (reference sequence). In nucleotides, the CDR3 is TGTGCCAGCAGCTTACGGGACAGAATCTACGAGCAGTACTTC. It translates to CASSLRDRIYEQYF.